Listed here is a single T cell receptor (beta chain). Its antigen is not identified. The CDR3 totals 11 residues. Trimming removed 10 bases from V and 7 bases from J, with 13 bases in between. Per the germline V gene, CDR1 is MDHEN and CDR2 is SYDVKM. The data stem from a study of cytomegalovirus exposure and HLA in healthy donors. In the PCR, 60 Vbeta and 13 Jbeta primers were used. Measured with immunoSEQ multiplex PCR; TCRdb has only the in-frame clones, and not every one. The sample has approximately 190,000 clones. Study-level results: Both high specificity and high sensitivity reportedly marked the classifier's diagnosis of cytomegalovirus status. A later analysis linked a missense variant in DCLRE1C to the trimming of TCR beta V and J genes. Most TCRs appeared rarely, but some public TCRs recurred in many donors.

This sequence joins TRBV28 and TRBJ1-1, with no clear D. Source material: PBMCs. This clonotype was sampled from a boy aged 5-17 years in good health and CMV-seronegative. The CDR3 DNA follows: TGTGCCACCTACACCGAGGGTGAAGCTTTCTTT. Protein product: CATYTEGEAFF.